The 3 T cell receptor beta chains listed next were all sequenced from one sample in a study of shared clonotypes between healthy human individuals. Method: immunoSEQ multiplex PCR; TCRdb's copy keeps in-frame clones and lacks some. Of a few million clones in the sample, approximately 96% were seen once. The source material was naive CD4+ T cells sorted from blood. Subset given: CD45RA+ positively selected. These receptors all stem from a man younger than 35 in good health.

The chain is built from TRBV28 and TRBJ1-2; maybe TRBD1 (5 bases). Germline V gives CDR1 MDHEN, CDR2 SYDVKM. The CDR3 length is 12 residues. Trimming left V 6 bases short and J 6 bases short, with 11 bases between. The CDR3 is CASSSRVDGYTF. The CDR3 bases are TGTGCCAGCAGCAGCAGGGTAGATGGCTACACCTTC.

The rearrangement uses TRBV19 and TRBJ1-5, with D possibly TRBD1 on 6 matching bases. The CDR3 is made up of 17 amino acids. Trimming removed 5 bases at V and 9 bases at J, with 26 bases between. From germline, CDR1 is LNHDA and CDR2 SQIVND (reference sequence). Here the CDR3 DNA reads TGTGCCAGTAGTCCTGGCGGGACTCAGGGGCGATTCGGGCCCCAGCATTTT. Its protein is CASSPGGTQGRFGPQHF.

The chain joins TRBV6-5 to TRBJ2-3; 7 nucleotides line up with TRBD1. V lost 1 base, J lost 2 bases, and 3 bases stayed unmatched. CDR1 and CDR2 (germline): MNHEY, SVGAGI. The CDR3 runs to 15 residues. CDR3 coding DNA: TGTGCCAGCAGTTACTTTGGGACAGCCACAGATACGCAGTATTTT. This encodes CASSYFGTATDTQYF.